A single sample gave rise to the 32 T cell receptor beta chains below, sequenced in a study of blood T cell repertoires in COVID-19. Produced via immunoSEQ multiplex PCR; TCRdb's table is partial and in-frame only. The sample lists some 290,000 clones; under 90% were seen once. Sequenced material: peripheral blood. These TCRs come from a woman aged 30 to 39 with COVID-19, enrolled during active disease.

In its sample, this clone was seen a few times. V is TRBV7-8 and J is TRBJ1-1; 9 positions agree with TRBD1. Germline V gene data show CDR1 as SGHVS and CDR2 as FQNEAQ. The length of the CDR3 is 18 residues. J lost 0 bases, V lost 1 base, and 9 bases had no gene match. In DNA, the CDR3 is TGTGCCAGCAGCTTAGACGACAGGGGGGAAGACATGAACACTGAAGCTTTCTTT. It is translated as CASSLDDRGEDMNTEAFF. Together with reference TRBV7-8 and TRBJ1-1, the CDR3 gives the full variable domain: GAGVSQSPRYKVAKRGQDVALRCDPISGHVSLFWYQQALGQGPEFLTYFQNEAQLDKSGLPSDRFFAERPEGSVSTLKIQRTQQEDSAVYLCASSLDDRGEDMNTEAFFGQGTRLTVV.

The chain has TRBV18 and TRBJ2-7; no clear D. The CDR3 has 16 amino acids. Germline CDR1 KGHSH, CDR2 LQKENI. Trimming cost V 1 base and J 0 bases, with 13 bases left between them. CDR3 amino acids: CASSPRSPFLSYEQYF. The CDR3, as DNA: TGTGCCAGCTCACCACGTAGTCCGTTCCTCTCCTACGAGCAGTACTTC.

The chain combines TRBV21-1 with TRBJ2-3; no check of the table's D call, TRBD1, against the DNA was made. TRBV21-1 is noted as a pseudogene. The CDR3 runs to 16 residues. CDR3 region: CASSRSGQGAGDTQYF. The CDR3 DNA follows: TGTGCCAGCAGCAGGTCGGGACAGGGGGCAGGAGATACGCAGTATTTT.

This chain links TRBV16 with TRBJ1-6; 8 bases agree with TRBD1. With 4 bases clipped from V and 9 bases from J, the junction kept 5 bases outside the gene matches. The CDR3 is 14 residues long. Per germline, CDR1 KGHSY and CDR2 FQNENV. The CDR3 DNA is TGTGCCAGCAGCCTCGGACAGGGAGGTTCACCCCTCCACTTT. As protein: CASSLGQGGSPLHF.

The chain couples TRBV7-9 to TRBJ1-1; 9 positions match TRBD1. After removal of 5 bases from V and 1 base from J, the junction contained 5 bases not matched to a gene. The germline V gene encodes CDR1 SEHNR and CDR2 FQNEAQ (reference sequence). The CDR3 contains 15 residues. The CDR3 DNA reads TGTGCCAGCAGCCCTAGGACAGGGGAGAACACTGAAGCTTTCTTT. Translation gives CASSPRTGENTEAFF.

V and J are TRBV7-2 and TRBJ1-2, with D perhaps matching TRBD1 (5 bases). The CDR3 consists of 13 residues. CDR1 and CDR2 from the germline V gene are SGHTA and FQGNSA. V lost 5 bases and J lost 8, with 15 bases in between. Here the CDR3 reads CASSQPGLGGYTF. In DNA form, the CDR3 reads TGTGCCAGCAGCCAACCGGGACTCGGGGGCTACACCTTC.

With respect to this clone: This specimen includes other DNA sequences encoding the same CDR3. The chain employs TRBV19 and TRBJ1-5; weak D call: TRBD1 (6 bases). The length of the CDR3 is 16 residues. V lost 5 bases and J 0 bases, leaving 14 bases between the germline ends. Germline V gene lookup returns CDR1 LNHDA and CDR2 SQIVND (reference sequence). CDR3 DNA: TGTGCCAGTAGTTTAGGGGGGGGAAATAGCAATCAGCCCCAGCATTTT. It codes for CASSLGGGNSNQPQHF. The variable domain in full, with the rest retrieved from reference TRBV19 and TRBJ1-5, is DGGITQSPKYLFRKEGQNVTLSCEQNLNHDAMYWYRQDPGQGLRLIYYSQIVNDFQKGDIAEGYSVSREKKESFPLTVTSAQKNPTAFYLCASSLGGGNSNQPQHFGDGTRLSIL.

This clone turned up a few times. The chain has TRBV5-6 and TRBJ2-7, with 7 bases that match TRBD2. This CDR3 has 17 residues. J gave up 2 bases and V 2 bases, and 13 bases lay outside the gene matches. Germline values: CDR1 SGHDT, CDR2 YYEEEE. CDR3 bases: TGTGCCAGCAGCTTAAGACTAGCCCTCGGTCCCGCCTACGAGCAGTACTTC. Protein product: CASSLRLALGPAYEQYF.

The chain carries TRBV30 and TRBJ1-1; D not certain. Germline-derived CDR1 and CDR2 are GTSNPN and SVGIG (reference sequence). This CDR3 comprises 16 residues. Trimming shortened V by 5 bases and J by 3 bases, and 22 bases separated the two germline ends. CDR3 sequence (DNA): TGTGCCTGGGCTGGCGGGGTTCGGGAACGGCACACTGAAGCTTTCTTT. Amino acid sequence: CAWAGGVRERHTEAFF.

Worth noting for this clone: The identical CDR3 is also encoded by other nucleotide sequences in the sample. The V and J genes are TRBV27 and TRBJ1-5; 7 bases are a match to TRBD1. Germline trimming cut 6 bases from V and 7 bases from J; bases unmatched to any gene: 6. The CDR3 sequence is 13 residues long. CDR1 and CDR2 (germline): MNHEY, SMNVEV (reference sequence). The CDR3 loop is CASSLDRDQPQHF. The CDR3 bases are TGTGCCAGCAGCCTAGACAGGGACCAGCCCCAGCATTTT.

A single count supports this clone. This rearrangement joins TRBV4-1 to TRBJ2-1; no definite D call. Germline V gives CDR1 MGHRA, CDR2 YSYEKL. The CDR3 runs to 12 residues. V gave up 2 bases and J gave up 6 bases, with 5 bases separating them. The CDR3 nucleotides read TGCGCCAGCAGCCAACCGGTCAATGAGCAGTTCTTC. Translation gives CASSQPVNEQFF.

The chain has TRBV3-1 (or the pseudogene TRBV3-2) and TRBJ1-6; TRBD1 might be the D (6 bases). Between the trimmed V and J ends, which lost 3 bases and 6 bases, there was a span of 12 bases. The CDR3 covers 15 residues. Germline loops: CDR1 LGHDT, CDR2 YNNKEL (reference sequence). The CDR3 nucleotides are TGTGCCAGCAGCCACCGGGACACGATTAATTCACCCCTCCACTTT. Amino acids: CASSHRDTINSPLHF.

V gene TRBV7-8 combines with J gene TRBJ1-5; 8 bases agree with TRBD1. The CDR3 sequence is 14 residues long. Germline V lookup: CDR1 SGHVS, CDR2 FQNEAQ. V dropped 5 bases and J dropped 2; count of bases not matched to a gene: 2. Written as DNA, the CDR3 is TGTGCCAGCAGCCAGGGGGCAGGCAATCAGCCCCAGCATTTT. Residues: CASSQGAGNQPQHF.

This chain uses TRBV19 with TRBJ1-5; D is perhaps TRBD1 (5 bases). Germline V gives CDR1 LNHDA, CDR2 SQIVND (reference sequence). The CDR3 is 13 residues long. Trimming shortened V by 8 bases and J by 3 bases, and 11 bases separated the two germline ends. The DNA for the CDR3 is TGTGCCAGTGAAGACAGTCCCAATCAGCCCCAGCATTTT. It translates to CASEDSPNQPQHF.

This chain links TRBV6-4 with TRBJ2-1; 7 bases match TRBD2. Trimming removed 5 bases from V and 5 bases from J; junction bases left unmatched: 6. Germline lookup yields CDR1 MRHNA and CDR2 SNTAGT. The CDR3 length is 14 residues. The chain's CDR3 is CASSPGTNNNEQFF. The CDR3 coding sequence is TGTGCCAGCAGTCCCGGGACTAATAACAATGAGCAGTTCTTC.

The chain links TRBV27 to TRBJ2-7, with D perhaps matching TRBD2 (6 bases). Germline V gene lookup returns CDR1 MNHEY and CDR2 SMNVEV (reference sequence). The CDR3 is 16 residues long. V lost 3 bases to trimming and J lost 0 bases, with 15 bases between them. CDR3 nucleotides: TGTGCCAGCAGTTTTAGGATTAGCGGAGTCTCCTACGAGCAGTACTTC. Its protein product is CASSFRISGVSYEQYF.

The chain is built from TRBV7-9 and TRBJ2-3; possible D gene TRBD2, 8 bases. The CDR3 covers 17 residues. Per germline, CDR1 SEHNR and CDR2 FQNEAQ (reference sequence). V was clipped by 7 bases and J by 3 bases, with 23 bases between them. CDR3 DNA sequence: TGTGCCAGCATCCCGAGGAAGGGGGCGGGGGGAACAGATACGCAGTATTTT. Protein product: CASIPRKGAGGTDTQYF. The full variable domain, its missing parts supplied by reference TRBV7-9 and TRBJ2-3, is DTGVSQNPRHKITKRGQNVTFRCDPISEHNRLYWYRQTLGQGPEFLTYFQNEAQLEKSRLLSDRFSAERPKGSFSTLEIQRTEQGDSAMYLCASIPRKGAGGTDTQYFGPGTRLTVL.

The V gene is TRBV7-8, the J gene TRBJ2-7, with 10 bases aligning to TRBD2. Unmatched junction bases numbered 7, after V lost 1 base and J lost 4 bases. CDR3 size: 16 residues. Germline CDR1 is SGHVS and CDR2 is FQNEAQ. DNA of the CDR3: TGTGCCAGCAGCTTAGTGGGTACTAGCGGGGCATACGAGCAGTACTTC. Translated: CASSLVGTSGAYEQYF.

The CDR3 spells CASSQGTAGGLFNEQFF. DNA of the CDR3: TGTGCCAGCAGCCAAGGCACCGCGGGGGGGCTTTTTAATGAGCAGTTCTTC. V gene TRBV3-1 (or the pseudogene TRBV3-2) combines with J gene TRBJ2-1; 9 bases map to TRBD2. The CDR3 has 17 amino acids. Trimming at V came to 1 base and at J to 7 bases, leaving 11 bases not matched to a gene. Germline assignment: CDR1 LGHDT and CDR2 YNNKEL (reference sequence).

The chain has TRBV2 and TRBJ2-7, with a possible D match to TRBD1 (6 bases). Trimming cost V 7 bases and J 2 bases, with 15 bases left between them. Germline V gene data show CDR1 as SNHLY and CDR2 as FYNNEI. CDR3 length: 14 residues. Here the CDR3 DNA reads TGTGCCAGCAATCGTAACAGGGCTACCTACGAGCAGTACTTC. It specifies CASNRNRATYEQYF. Using reference TRBV2 and TRBJ2-7 for the parts outside the CDR3, the full variable domain is EPEVTQTPSHQVTQMGQEVILRCVPISNHLYFYWYRQILGQKVEFLVSFYNNEISEKSEIFDDQFSVERPDGSNFTLKIRSTKLEDSAMYFCASNRNRATYEQYFGPGTRLTVT.

J is TRBJ1-2 and V is TRBV3-1 (or the pseudogene TRBV3-2), with D uncertain. The CDR3 runs to 17 residues. The ends were cut back, 1 base at V and 1 base at J, with 16 bases in the middle. The germline V gene encodes CDR1 LGHDT and CDR2 YNNKEL (reference sequence). The CDR3 sequence is CASSQVIRKTHNYGYTF. CDR3 nucleotide sequence: TGTGCCAGCAGCCAAGTGATAAGGAAGACTCATAACTATGGCTACACCTTC.

Comments on this clone: This specimen includes other DNA sequences encoding the same CDR3. The chain is built from TRBV19 and TRBJ1-6; D unclear. CDR3 length: 15 residues. In germline, CDR1 is LNHDA, CDR2 SQIVND (reference sequence). The ends were cut back, 5 bases at V and 0 bases at J, with 8 bases in the middle. The CDR3 protein is CASSPGSSYNSPLHF. The CDR3 region has the DNA TGTGCCAGTAGTCCTGGGAGCTCCTATAATTCACCCCTCCACTTT.

J is TRBJ1-5 and V is TRBV11-2; 7 bases are a match to TRBD1. This CDR3 comprises 17 residues. With V trimmed by 5 bases and J by 2 bases, 12 bases remained unmatched. Germline CDR1 SGHAT, CDR2 FQNNGV. The CDR3 loop is CASSVTVGGSGNQPQHF. CDR3 nucleotide sequence: TGTGCCAGCAGCGTTACCGTAGGGGGCTCGGGCAATCAGCCCCAGCATTTT.

The chain recombines TRBV6-6 with TRBJ1-5; TRBD1 aligns across 11 bases. This CDR3 spans 15 amino acids. Looked up from germline, CDR1 is MNHNY and CDR2 is SVGAGI (reference sequence). Germline trimming cut 7 bases from V and 1 base from J; bases unmatched to any gene: 3. As DNA, the CDR3 is TGTGCCAGCACCCGGGACAGGGGGAGCAATCAGCCCCAGCATTTT. The encoded protein is CASTRDRGSNQPQHF.

The sample holds one count of this clone. The rearrangement uses TRBV5-1 and TRBJ2-7, with 13 nucleotides matching TRBD2. The CDR3 runs to 14 residues. Germline V gene lookup returns CDR1 SGHRS and CDR2 YFSETQ. The ends lost 4 bases at V and 6 bases at J; junction bases unmatched: 4. The CDR3 DNA reads as TGCGCCAGCAGCAGGACTAGCGGGGGCGTCGAGCAGTACTTC. This sequence encodes CASSRTSGGVEQYF.

With respect to this clone: One junction end disagrees with the germline gene, perhaps due to a read error. The V and J genes are TRBV7-6 and TRBJ1-2; D is undetermined. The CDR3 totals 12 residues. Looked up from germline, CDR1 is SGHVS and CDR2 is FNYEAQ. DNA of the CDR3: TGTGCCAGCAGCCCGGCGGGAGATTTCGTCGGCTTC. Translating it yields CASSPAGDFVGF.

The chain has TRBV7-2 and TRBJ1-2; D is possibly TRBD1 (6 bases). The length of the CDR3 is 15 residues. V lost 5 bases, J lost 6 bases, and 19 bases lay in between. CDR1 is SGHTA, CDR2 FQGNSA, per germline. As DNA, the CDR3 is TGTGCCAGCAGCCGTCGTGGGGGGGCGTGGGATGGCTACACCTTC. It encodes CASSRRGGAWDGYTF.

The V gene is TRBV10-3, the J gene TRBJ2-7; D is uncertain. The germline V gene has CDR1 ENHRY and CDR2 SYGVKD. The CDR3 length is 12 residues. Trimming took 4 bases from V and 2 from J, leaving 6 bases between them. CDR3 protein: CAISGDPYEQYF. CDR3 in DNA: TGTGCCATCAGTGGCGATCCCTACGAGCAGTACTTC.

The chain recombines TRBV3-1 (or the pseudogene TRBV3-2) with TRBJ1-4; D not resolved. The CDR3 length is 13 residues. Germline CDR1 is LGHDT and CDR2 is YNNKEL (reference sequence). Trimming removed 5 bases from V and 5 bases from J, with 9 bases in between. CDR3 region: CASSSYSNEKLFF. In nucleotides, the CDR3 is TGTGCCAGCAGCTCCTACAGCAATGAAAAACTGTTTTTT.

The rearrangement joins TRBV28 to TRBJ2-3, with a tentative D call TRBD2 (6 bases). V shed 5 bases and J shed 4 bases, with 10 bases lying between them. Per the germline V gene, CDR1 is MDHEN and CDR2 is SYDVKM. CDR3 length: 13 residues. The CDR3 is CASSPPGADTQYF. The CDR3 nucleotides are TGTGCCAGCAGTCCACCGGGGGCAGATACGCAGTATTTT.

The chain combines TRBV5-6 with TRBJ1-3; the D gene is possibly TRBD1 (5 bases). V lost 1 base to trimming and J lost 9 bases, with 14 bases between them. This CDR3 is 14 amino acids long. CDR1 SGHDT and CDR2 YYEEEE come from the germline V gene. DNA for the CDR3: TGTGCCAGCAGCTTGATGACAGTCGTGGGCACCATATATTTT. Its protein product is CASSLMTVVGTIYF.

This chain links TRBV6-5 with TRBJ2-5; D unclear. Trimming shortened V by 0 bases and J by 3 bases, and 8 bases separated the two germline ends. CDR3 size: 14 residues. Germline CDR1 and CDR2: MNHEY and SVGAGI. The CDR3, as DNA: TGTGCCAGCAGTTACTCGTGGCATGAAGAGACCCAGTACTTC. This gives the protein CASSYSWHEETQYF.